This T cell receptor beta chain was recovered during a study of identical twins. Findings of the study overall: Within monozygotic twins, out-of-frame TCR alpha sharing was underestimated by the models. Fewer insertions were carried by abundant cord blood beta clonotypes, but none was seen in memory repertoires. The authors drew conclusions from cross-sectional statistical analysis rather than following the same donors.

Template switching added a universal primer site; cDNA carried unique molecular identifiers. Each CDR3 protein is one row after TCRdb ran MiXCR on the 5' RACE reads. This table holds 240,000 or so distinct CDR3 sequences, about 10% found once. CDR1 SEHNR and CDR2 FQNEAQ come from the germline V gene (reference sequence). V gave up 5 bases and J gave up 2 bases, with 13 bases separating them. CDR3 length equals 14 residues. In regard to this clonotype: The antigen is undetermined.

What was sequenced was memory T cells sorted from blood. The sequence was obtained from a man aged 50-60 years in good health. The chain uses TRBV7-9 and TRBJ2-7; tentatively, D is TRBD1 (6 bases). The CDR3 spells CASSQNGQTYEQYF. The CDR3 DNA reads as TGTGCCAGCAGCCAAAATGGACAGACCTACGAGCAGTACTTC. The variable domain in full, completed from reference TRBV7-9 and TRBJ2-7, reads DTGVSQNPRHKITKRGQNVTFRCDPISEHNRLYWYRQTLGQGPEFLTYFQNEAQLEKSRLLSDRFSAERPKGSFSTLEIQRTEQGDSAMYLCASSQNGQTYEQYFGPGTRLTVT.